Listed below are T cell receptor beta chains from one sample, sequenced in a study of blood T cell repertoires in COVID-19. The method was immunoSEQ multiplex PCR; TCRdb's version includes in-frame clones alone and lacks a portion of them. The sample lists 150,000 to 250,000 clones, roughly 82% occurring once. The specimen was PBMCs or T cells enriched from blood (not recorded which). These receptors were obtained from a man aged 40-49 years who had recovered from COVID-19. Each CDR3 is given with its conserved first and last residue. A D gene is named only where the DNA matches it firmly. Size is stated for part of the rows, as once, few or many counts, or as a class when the clone is expanded.

V: TRBV12-3/TRBV12-4
size: -
D: -
J: TRBJ1-5
CDR3: CASRQGHNQPQHF
DNA: TGTGCCAGCAGGCAGGGTCACAATCAGCCCCAGCATTTT

V: TRBV6-6
size: -
D: -
J: TRBJ2-4
CDR3: CASSLGEANIQYF
DNA: TGTGCCAGCAGCCTCGGGGAGGCGAACATTCAGTACTTC

V: TRBV6-5
size: -
D: -
J: TRBJ2-6
CDR3: CATGAGAYGANVLTF
DNA: TGTGCCACGGGCGCGGGGGCATATGGGGCCAACGTCCTGACTTTC

V: TRBV5-6
size: few
D: TRBD1
J: TRBJ1-6
CDR3: CASTDRASSYNSPLHF
DNA: TGTGCCAGCACCGACAGGGCGAGCTCCTATAATTCACCCCTCCACTTT

V: TRBV7-2
size: once
D: -
J: TRBJ2-1
CDR3: CASSFRGLGNEQFF
DNA: TGTGCCAGCAGCTTTCGGGGGTTAGGCAATGAGCAGTTCTTC

V: TRBV4-2
size: -
D: -
J: TRBJ2-1
CDR3: CASSQDPFSGRYNEQFF
DNA: TGTGCCAGCAGCCAAGACCCTTTCAGCGGGCGTTACAATGAGCAGTTCTTC

V: TRBV3-1/TRBV3-2
size: -
D: -
J: TRBJ2-3
CDR3: CASSLEVVGHTDTQYF
DNA: TGTGCCAGCAGCCTGGAAGTCGTTGGGCACACAGATACGCAGTATTTT

V: TRBV6-5
size: few
D: -
J: TRBJ2-5
CDR3: CASSKLRDTQETQYF
DNA: TGTGCCAGCAGCAAGTTACGGGACACGCAAGAGACCCAGTACTTC

V: TRBV4-1
size: -
D: -
J: TRBJ1-5
CDR3: CASSPWGDQPQHF
DNA: TGCGCCAGCAGCCCTTGGGGGGATCAGCCCCAGCATTTT

V: TRBV15
size: few
D: -
J: TRBJ1-5
CDR3: CATSRDKGVNQPQHF
DNA: TGTGCCACCAGCAGAGATAAGGGGGTAAATCAGCCCCAGCATTTT

V: TRBV3-1/TRBV3-2
size: -
D: -
J: TRBJ1-6
CDR3: CASSQDQGADNSPLHF
DNA: TGTGCCAGCAGCCAAGACCAGGGTGCGGATAATTCACCCCTCCACTTT

V: TRBV15
size: -
D: TRBD1
J: TRBJ1-1
CDR3: CATSSETGGVTEAFF
DNA: TGTGCCACCAGCAGTGAGACAGGGGGCGTCACTGAAGCTTTCTTT

V: TRBV5-1
size: -
D: TRBD1
J: TRBJ2-3
CDR3: CASSFETGGTDTQYF
DNA: TGCGCCAGCAGCTTCGAGACAGGGGGGACAGATACGCAGTATTTT

V: TRBV3-1/TRBV3-2
size: few
D: TRBD2
J: TRBJ2-2
CDR3: CASSQVQREGPDGELFF
DNA: TGTGCCAGCAGCCAAGTGCAGCGGGAGGGCCCAGACGGGGAGCTGTTTTTT

V: TRBV19
size: -
D: -
J: TRBJ2-1
CDR3: CASSIGLVGGNEQFF
DNA: TGTGCCAGTAGTATAGGACTAGTAGGTGGCAATGAGCAGTTCTTC

V: TRBV5-1
size: -
D: TRBD2
J: TRBJ2-1
CDR3: CASSLGLAGREQFF
DNA: TGCGCCAGCAGCTTGGGTCTAGCGGGACGAGAGCAGTTCTTC

V: TRBV27
size: -
D: -
J: TRBJ2-6
CDR3: CASSWDSPPSGANVLTF
DNA: TGTGCCAGCAGTTGGGACTCCCCACCCTCTGGGGCCAACGTCCTGACTTTC

V: TRBV30
size: -
D: TRBD2
J: TRBJ2-7
CDR3: CAFSRLAGSQEQYF
DNA: TGTGCCTTCAGTAGACTAGCGGGATCACAAGAGCAGTACTTC

V: TRBV23-1
size: -
D: -
J: TRBJ1-4
CDR3: CASSQNLGGTNEKLFF
DNA: TGCGCCAGCAGTCAAAATCTTGGAGGGACGAATGAAAAACTGTTTTTT

V: TRBV19
size: -
D: -
J: TRBJ2-1
CDR3: CASSTQASEQFF
DNA: TGTGCCAGTAGTACCCAGGCCAGTGAGCAGTTCTTC

V: TRBV28
size: -
D: TRBD1
J: TRBJ1-2
CDR3: CASSQPQGALQYGYTF
DNA: TGTGCCAGCAGTCAACCACAGGGGGCGCTTCAATATGGCTACACCTTC

V: TRBV6-5
size: -
D: -
J: TRBJ1-1
CDR3: CASRRTVQNTEAFF
DNA: TGTGCCAGCAGGAGGACAGTCCAGAACACTGAAGCTTTCTTT

V: TRBV6-5
size: -
D: -
J: TRBJ1-2
CDR3: CASSYRAGFHYGYTF
DNA: TGTGCCAGCAGTTACCGAGCGGGTTTTCACTATGGCTACACCTTC

V: TRBV5-8
size: -
D: TRBD1
J: TRBJ1-2
CDR3: CASSRDRRVYGYTF
DNA: TGTGCCAGCAGCCGGGACAGGAGGGTCTATGGCTACACCTTC

V: TRBV27
size: once
D: -
J: TRBJ2-2
CDR3: CASSPPTGELFF
DNA: TGTGCCAGCAGCCCTCCCACCGGGGAGCTGTTTTTT

V: TRBV6-5
size: -
D: TRBD1
J: TRBJ1-5
CDR3: CASSRTGGNQPQHF
DNA: TGTGCCAGCAGTAGGACAGGGGGGAATCAGCCCCAGCATTTT

V: TRBV7-8
size: -
D: -
J: TRBJ1-2
CDR3: CASSLVSSLDYGYTF
DNA: TGTGCCAGCAGCTTAGTGAGTTCGCTCGACTATGGCTACACCTTC

V: TRBV10-3
size: few
D: TRBD1
J: TRBJ1-3
CDR3: CAISRQGAASGNTIYF
DNA: TGTGCCATCAGCCGACAGGGGGCTGCTTCTGGAAACACCATATATTTT

V: TRBV7-2
size: -
D: -
J: TRBJ2-5
CDR3: CASSLGLAAETQYF
DNA: TGTGCCAGCAGCTTAGGGCTAGCCGCGGAGACCCAGTACTTC

V: TRBV27
size: -
D: -
J: TRBJ1-1
CDR3: CASSRKGGTEAFF
DNA: TGTGCCAGCAGCCGGAAAGGGGGCACTGAAGCTTTCTTT

V: TRBV27
size: -
D: TRBD1
J: TRBJ1-2
CDR3: CASSWTGGEYGYTF
DNA: TGTGCCAGCAGTTGGACAGGGGGTGAATATGGCTACACCTTC